This TCR beta chain was identified in a study of T-cell memory formation after mild COVID-19. Study overall: Largely donor-specific TCR clusters were found.

By sample fraction, this clonotype is medium-sized. Its target is not known. A single record per CDR3 protein comes from TCRdb applying MiXCR to the 5' RACE reads. Of 200,000 to 250,000 distinct CDR3 sequences detected, 15% to 19% appear once; the ten largest clones hold approximately 2.1%. The study, taken as a whole, reports: CD4+ bias marked clones expanding day 15 to 37, unlike balanced contracting clones. Pre-infection memory held some responding clones, suggesting pre-existing cross-reactive T cells responded.

With 6 bases clipped from V and 6 bases from J, the junction kept 6 bases outside the gene matches. The CDR3 totals 15 residues. Sequenced: PBMCs or a T cell subset sorted from them (not recorded which). The rearrangement links TRBV12-3 or TRBV12-4 to TRBJ1-6; 9 nucleotides match TRBD1. This TCR derives from an adult woman who had mild COVID-19 (a few samples of this study predate the infection). Cell type and time point are not known. DNA for the CDR3: TGTGCCAGCAGCCGCCCGGGACAGGGTAATTCACCCCTCCACTTT. Amino acids: CASSRPGQGNSPLHF.